Following are 15 T cell receptor beta chains from one sample sequenced in a study of blood T cell repertoires in COVID-19. Here immunoSEQ multiplex PCR was the method, and the copy in TCRdb shows in-frame clones only, minus some. The data hold more than 85,000 clones, with about 85% observed a single time. The material sequenced was peripheral blood. The receptors come from a human donor in a cohort sampled during active COVID-19.

The chain links TRBV11-2 to TRBJ2-3, with 11 positions matching TRBD1. J was trimmed by 2 bases and V by 2 bases; bases with no gene match: 9. In germline, CDR1 is SGHAT, CDR2 FQNNGV. The length of the CDR3 is 18 residues. The CDR3 nucleotides are TGTGCCAGCAGCTTACCGAAGGGACAGGGGGGAGACACAGATACGCAGTATTTT. The encoded protein is CASSLPKGQGGDTDTQYF.

The chain is built from TRBV9 and TRBJ1-2; TRBD1 matches 12 bases. From germline, CDR1 is SGDLS and CDR2 YYNGEE. The CDR3 runs 19 residues. Trimming took 3 bases from V and 2 from J; bases not matched to a gene: 14. Written as DNA, the CDR3 is TGTGCCAGCAGCGGCGACACAGGGACAGGGGGCGATCTCAACTATGGCTACACCTTC. Its translation is CASSGDTGTGGDLNYGYTF. Full variable domain (missing parts from reference TRBV9 and TRBJ1-2): DSGVTQTPKHLITATGQRVTLRCSPRSGDLSVYWYQQSLDQGLQFLIQYYNGEERAKGNILERFSAQQFPDLHSELNLSSLELGDSALYFCASSGDTGTGGDLNYGYTFGSGTRLTVV.

The J gene is TRBJ2-7, the V gene TRBV5-5; 7 bases are shared with TRBD1. V gave up 0 bases and J gave up 3 bases; unmatched junction bases: 6. The CDR3 has 15 residues. In germline, CDR1 is SGHKS, CDR2 YYEKEE (reference sequence). CDR3 loop: CASSLGGQAGYEQYF. CDR3 DNA sequence: TGTGCCAGCAGCTTGGGAGGACAGGCTGGCTACGAGCAGTACTTC.

The chain couples TRBV2 to TRBJ2-4, with D unclear. This CDR3 has 17 residues. The germline CDR1 and CDR2 sequences are SNHLY and FYNNEI. V was trimmed by 2 bases and J by 0 bases, leaving 14 bases between them. Here the CDR3 DNA reads TGTGCCAGCAGTGAAATCGGCAGGTCGTTAGCCAAAAACATTCAGTACTTC. Translating it yields CASSEIGRSLAKNIQYF.

The V and J genes are TRBV7-3 and TRBJ2-5, with D unclear. V lost 4 bases to trimming and J lost 1 base, with 7 bases between them. Germline V gives CDR1 SGHTA, CDR2 FQGTGA. The CDR3 has 13 residues. The CDR3 sequence is CASSSDSQETQYF. As DNA, the CDR3 is TGTGCCAGCAGCTCCGACTCCCAAGAGACCCAGTACTTC.

This clone appeared a few times. The chain recombines TRBV19 with TRBJ1-1; D gene uncertain. Germline V CDR1 and CDR2: LNHDA, SQIVND (reference sequence). This CDR3 is built from 14 residues. Between the trimmed V and J ends, which lost 0 bases and 6 bases, there was a span of 11 bases. The CDR3 region has the DNA TGTGCCAGTAGTATAGATCTAGGCAGCCCTGAAGCTTTCTTT. It specifies CASSIDLGSPEAFF.

The J gene is TRBJ2-5, the V gene TRBV7-9, with 9 bases that match TRBD2. In germline, CDR1 is SEHNR, CDR2 FQNEAQ (reference sequence). Trimming took 1 base from V and 4 from J; bases not matched to a gene: 7. This CDR3 is built from 16 residues. The chain's CDR3 is CASSLVGGGAPETQYF. Written as DNA, the CDR3 is TGTGCCAGCAGCTTAGTCGGCGGGGGGGCCCCAGAGACCCAGTACTTC.

The chain has TRBV28 and TRBJ1-4, with D unclear. Trimming took off 5 bases at V and 8 bases at J, with 21 bases between the two ends. The CDR3 runs to 16 residues. Germline CDR1 and CDR2: MDHEN and SYDVKM. This CDR3 reads CASSPSSGEVGEKLFF. CDR3 bases: TGTGCCAGCAGTCCATCATCTGGGGAGGTAGGGGAAAAACTGTTTTTT.

This clone came up a few times. The rearrangement joins TRBV12-3 or TRBV12-4 to TRBJ2-7, with 7 bases identical to TRBD1. The CDR3 spans 13 residues. Trimming removed 6 bases from V and 6 bases from J; junction bases left unmatched: 8. The CDR3 DNA is TGTGCCAGCAGCCCTGACAGGGCCAGCGAGCAGTACTTC. It codes for CASSPDRASEQYF.

Only a few counts were recorded for this clone. V is TRBV12-3 or TRBV12-4 and J is TRBJ1-2; a weak D match, TRBD1 (5 bases). With 6 bases removed from V and 6 bases from J, the gap between germline ends came to 14 bases. There are 13 residues in the CDR3. CDR3 residues: CASSRRRGDGYTF. The CDR3 nucleotides read TGTGCCAGCAGCCGAAGACGGGGGGATGGCTACACCTTC.

The V gene is TRBV19, the J gene TRBJ2-5; 7 bases are shared with TRBD1. The CDR3 extends over 15 amino acids. With V trimmed by 2 bases and J by 5 bases, 8 bases remained unmatched. In germline, CDR1 is LNHDA, CDR2 SQIVND (reference sequence). As DNA, the CDR3 is TGTGCCAGTAGTATACAGGGGGTAGAGGGGGAGACCCAGTACTTC. Translation gives CASSIQGVEGETQYF.

This clone was seen only once. The V call is TRBV2, the J call TRBJ1-6; 7 bases are a match to TRBD1. The CDR3 is 15 residues long. Germline V gene data show CDR1 as SNHLY and CDR2 as FYNNEI. V was pared by 5 bases and J by 7 bases, with 8 bases of the junction left unmatched. The CDR3 region is CASSSDRVRNSPLHF. CDR3 bases: TGTGCCAGCAGTTCCGACAGGGTGAGAAATTCACCCCTCCACTTT.

The V and J genes are TRBV30 and TRBJ2-3, with no clear D. The length of the CDR3 is 13 residues. CDR1 GTSNPN and CDR2 SVGIG come from the germline V gene (reference sequence). V was pared by 0 bases and J by 6 bases, with 10 bases between. CDR3 region: CAWSVLRWDTQYF. In DNA, the CDR3 is TGTGCCTGGAGTGTACTAAGGTGGGATACGCAGTATTTT. Using reference TRBV30 and TRBJ2-3 for the parts outside the CDR3, the full variable domain is SQTIHQWPATLVQPVGSPLSLECTVEGTSNPNLYWYRQAAGRGLQLLFYSVGIGQISSEVPQNLSASRPQDRQFILSSKKLLLSDSGFYLCAWSVLRWDTQYFGPGTRLTVL.

The chain recombines TRBV6-2 or TRBV6-3 with TRBJ1-5; D unresolved. The CDR3 loop spans 15 amino acids. Germline-derived CDR1 and CDR2 are MNHEY and SVGEGT. The V and J ends lost 2 bases and 5 bases respectively, with 13 bases between them. CDR3 in amino acids: CASSYRAGTHQPQHF. The CDR3 region has the DNA TGTGCCAGCAGTTACCGGGCGGGCACCCATCAGCCCCAGCATTTT.

The J gene is TRBJ1-2, the V gene TRBV4-3; D is unresolved. Trimming removed 3 bases at V and 2 bases at J, with 4 bases between. The CDR3 runs to 12 residues. Germline CDR1 and CDR2: LGHNA and YSLEER. CDR3 nucleotides: TGCGCCAGCAGCCACAGGAACTATGGCTACACCTTC. It translates to CASSHRNYGYTF.